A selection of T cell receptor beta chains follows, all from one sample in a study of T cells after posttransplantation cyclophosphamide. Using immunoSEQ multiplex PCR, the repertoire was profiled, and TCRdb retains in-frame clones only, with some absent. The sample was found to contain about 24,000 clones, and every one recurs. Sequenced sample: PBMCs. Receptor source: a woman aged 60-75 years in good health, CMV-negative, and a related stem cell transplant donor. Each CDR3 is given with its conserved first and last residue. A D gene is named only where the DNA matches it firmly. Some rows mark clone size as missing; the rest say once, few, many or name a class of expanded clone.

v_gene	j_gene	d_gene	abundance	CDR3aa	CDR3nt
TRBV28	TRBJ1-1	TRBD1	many	CASSSGQGMLNTEAFF	TGTGCCAGCAGCTCAGGACAGGGCATGCTGAACACTGAAGCTTTCTTT
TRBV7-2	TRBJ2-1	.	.	CASSLAGGYNEQFF	TGTGCCAGCAGCTTAGCGGGGGGTTACAATGAGCAGTTCTTC
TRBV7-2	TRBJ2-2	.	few	CASSSSRVSGELFF	TGTGCCAGCAGCTCTTCCCGGGTCTCCGGGGAGCTGTTTTTT
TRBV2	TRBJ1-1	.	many	CASRTSGVVAFF	TGTGCCAGCAGGACCTCCGGGGTTGTGGCTTTCTTT
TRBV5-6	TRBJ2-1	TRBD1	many	CASSFGTGYVNEQFF	TGTGCCAGCAGCTTCGGGACAGGGTATGTGAATGAGCAGTTCTTC
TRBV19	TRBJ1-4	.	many	CASSRDITNEKLFF	TGTGCCAGTAGTCGGGACATTACTAATGAAAAACTGTTTTTT
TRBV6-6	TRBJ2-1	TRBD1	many	CASRWTGANEQFF	TGTGCCAGCAGATGGACAGGGGCCAATGAGCAGTTCTTC
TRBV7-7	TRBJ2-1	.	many	CASSLGGGSYNEQFF	TGTGCCAGCAGCTTGGGGGGAGGCTCCTACAATGAGCAGTTCTTC
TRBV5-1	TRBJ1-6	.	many	CASSQQSSYNSPLHF	TGCGCCAGCAGTCAACAGAGCTCCTATAATTCACCCCTCCACTTT
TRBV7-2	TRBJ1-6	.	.	CASRSAPGDRRDSPLHF	TGTGCCAGCAGATCAGCCCCTGGAGACAGACGGGATTCACCCCTCCACTTT
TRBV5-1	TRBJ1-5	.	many	CASSLAAGANQPQHF	TGCGCCAGCAGCTTGGCGGCAGGCGCGAATCAGCCCCAGCATTTT
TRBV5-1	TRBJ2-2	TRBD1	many	CASSLAGQGTGELFF	TGCGCCAGCAGCTTGGCGGGACAGGGGACCGGGGAGCTGTTTTTT
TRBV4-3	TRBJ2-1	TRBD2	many	CASSQDNSGGINEQFF	TGCGCCAGCAGCCAAGATAATAGCGGGGGGATCAATGAGCAGTTCTTC
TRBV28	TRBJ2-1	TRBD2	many	CASSFMLGGSYDEQFF	TGTGCCAGCAGTTTCATGCTAGGCGGGAGTTACGATGAGCAGTTCTTC
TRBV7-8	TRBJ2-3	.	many	CASSLAADTDTQYF	TGTGCCAGCAGCTTAGCGGCGGACACAGATACGCAGTATTTT
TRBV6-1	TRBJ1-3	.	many	CASSQQLSGNTIYF	TGTGCCAGCAGCCAACAGCTCTCTGGAAACACCATATATTTT
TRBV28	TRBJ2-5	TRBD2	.	CASSSTKRGRQETQYF	TGTGCCAGCAGTTCTACAAAGCGGGGGAGACAAGAGACCCAGTACTTC
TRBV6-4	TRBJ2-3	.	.	CASSQSSLDTQYF	TGTGCCAGCAGTCAGTCTAGTTTGGATACGCAGTATTTT
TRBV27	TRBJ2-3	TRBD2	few	CASSFVTSGSSNTQYF	TGTGCCAGCAGTTTCGTAACTAGCGGGAGTTCAAATACGCAGTATTTT
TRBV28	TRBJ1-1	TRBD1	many	CASSSNRGSAFF	TGTGCCAGCAGTTCCAACAGGGGCTCGGCTTTCTTT
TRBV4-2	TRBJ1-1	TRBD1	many	CASSQDLSGQGWAFF	TGTGCCAGCAGCCAAGACCTTTCGGGACAGGGATGGGCTTTCTTT
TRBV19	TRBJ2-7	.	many	CASSQGTGAYEQYF	TGTGCCAGTTCGCAGGGTACGGGGGCCTACGAGCAGTACTTC
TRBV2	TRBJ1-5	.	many	CASSESVLPQHF	TGTGCCAGCAGTGAATCCGTTCTGCCCCAGCATTTT
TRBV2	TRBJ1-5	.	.	CASSSRQATPNQPQHF	TGTGCCAGCAGCAGCCGGCAGGCCACCCCCAATCAGCCCCAGCATTTT
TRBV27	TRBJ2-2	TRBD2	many	CASSPGTSGTRELFF	TGTGCCAGCAGCCCGGGGACTAGCGGGACGAGGGAGCTGTTTTTT
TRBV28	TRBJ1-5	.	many	CASSLSLSLQHF	TGTGCCAGCAGTTTATCCCTCTCTCTCCAGCATTTT
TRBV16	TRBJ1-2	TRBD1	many	CASSQVRGLDGYTF	TGTGCCAGCAGCCAAGTCAGGGGGCTCGATGGCTACACCTTC
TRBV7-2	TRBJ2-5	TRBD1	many	CASSLDRDSRGTQYF	TGTGCCAGCAGCTTGGACCGGGACAGCCGGGGGACCCAGTACTTC
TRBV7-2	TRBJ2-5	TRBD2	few	CASSSRRVGGTQETQYF	TGTGCCAGCAGCTCTCGGAGGGTGGGGGGGACCCAAGAGACCCAGTACTTC
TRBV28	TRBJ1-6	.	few	CASSLWESPLHF	TGTGCCAGCAGTTTATGGGAGTCACCCCTCCACTTT
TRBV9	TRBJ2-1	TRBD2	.	CASSVAWGGSYNEQFF	TGTGCCAGCAGCGTAGCTTGGGGGGGCTCCTACAATGAGCAGTTCTTC
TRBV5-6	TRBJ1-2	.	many	CASSYLVGAEGYTF	TGTGCCAGCAGCTATCTTGTGGGGGCAGAGGGCTACACCTTC
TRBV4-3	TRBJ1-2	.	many	CASSHQQGYGYTF	TGCGCCAGCAGCCACCAGCAGGGCTATGGCTACACCTTC